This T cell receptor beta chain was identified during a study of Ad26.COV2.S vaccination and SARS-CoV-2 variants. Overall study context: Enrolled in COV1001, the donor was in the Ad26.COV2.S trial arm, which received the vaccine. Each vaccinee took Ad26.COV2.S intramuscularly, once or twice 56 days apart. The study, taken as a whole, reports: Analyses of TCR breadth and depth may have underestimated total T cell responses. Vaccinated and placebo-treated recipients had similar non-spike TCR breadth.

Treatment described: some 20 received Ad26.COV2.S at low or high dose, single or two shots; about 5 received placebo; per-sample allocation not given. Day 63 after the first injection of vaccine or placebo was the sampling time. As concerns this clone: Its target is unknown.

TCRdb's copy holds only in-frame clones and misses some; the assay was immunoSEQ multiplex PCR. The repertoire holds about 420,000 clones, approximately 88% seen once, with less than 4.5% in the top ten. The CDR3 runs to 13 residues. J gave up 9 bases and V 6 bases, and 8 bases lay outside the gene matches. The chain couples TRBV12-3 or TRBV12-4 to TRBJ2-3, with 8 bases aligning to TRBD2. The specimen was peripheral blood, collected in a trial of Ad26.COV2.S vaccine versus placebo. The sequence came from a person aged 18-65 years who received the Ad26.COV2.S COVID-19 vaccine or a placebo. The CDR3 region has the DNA TGTGCCAGCAGGTGGACTAGCCAGCAGACGCAGTATTTT. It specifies CASRWTSQQTQYF.